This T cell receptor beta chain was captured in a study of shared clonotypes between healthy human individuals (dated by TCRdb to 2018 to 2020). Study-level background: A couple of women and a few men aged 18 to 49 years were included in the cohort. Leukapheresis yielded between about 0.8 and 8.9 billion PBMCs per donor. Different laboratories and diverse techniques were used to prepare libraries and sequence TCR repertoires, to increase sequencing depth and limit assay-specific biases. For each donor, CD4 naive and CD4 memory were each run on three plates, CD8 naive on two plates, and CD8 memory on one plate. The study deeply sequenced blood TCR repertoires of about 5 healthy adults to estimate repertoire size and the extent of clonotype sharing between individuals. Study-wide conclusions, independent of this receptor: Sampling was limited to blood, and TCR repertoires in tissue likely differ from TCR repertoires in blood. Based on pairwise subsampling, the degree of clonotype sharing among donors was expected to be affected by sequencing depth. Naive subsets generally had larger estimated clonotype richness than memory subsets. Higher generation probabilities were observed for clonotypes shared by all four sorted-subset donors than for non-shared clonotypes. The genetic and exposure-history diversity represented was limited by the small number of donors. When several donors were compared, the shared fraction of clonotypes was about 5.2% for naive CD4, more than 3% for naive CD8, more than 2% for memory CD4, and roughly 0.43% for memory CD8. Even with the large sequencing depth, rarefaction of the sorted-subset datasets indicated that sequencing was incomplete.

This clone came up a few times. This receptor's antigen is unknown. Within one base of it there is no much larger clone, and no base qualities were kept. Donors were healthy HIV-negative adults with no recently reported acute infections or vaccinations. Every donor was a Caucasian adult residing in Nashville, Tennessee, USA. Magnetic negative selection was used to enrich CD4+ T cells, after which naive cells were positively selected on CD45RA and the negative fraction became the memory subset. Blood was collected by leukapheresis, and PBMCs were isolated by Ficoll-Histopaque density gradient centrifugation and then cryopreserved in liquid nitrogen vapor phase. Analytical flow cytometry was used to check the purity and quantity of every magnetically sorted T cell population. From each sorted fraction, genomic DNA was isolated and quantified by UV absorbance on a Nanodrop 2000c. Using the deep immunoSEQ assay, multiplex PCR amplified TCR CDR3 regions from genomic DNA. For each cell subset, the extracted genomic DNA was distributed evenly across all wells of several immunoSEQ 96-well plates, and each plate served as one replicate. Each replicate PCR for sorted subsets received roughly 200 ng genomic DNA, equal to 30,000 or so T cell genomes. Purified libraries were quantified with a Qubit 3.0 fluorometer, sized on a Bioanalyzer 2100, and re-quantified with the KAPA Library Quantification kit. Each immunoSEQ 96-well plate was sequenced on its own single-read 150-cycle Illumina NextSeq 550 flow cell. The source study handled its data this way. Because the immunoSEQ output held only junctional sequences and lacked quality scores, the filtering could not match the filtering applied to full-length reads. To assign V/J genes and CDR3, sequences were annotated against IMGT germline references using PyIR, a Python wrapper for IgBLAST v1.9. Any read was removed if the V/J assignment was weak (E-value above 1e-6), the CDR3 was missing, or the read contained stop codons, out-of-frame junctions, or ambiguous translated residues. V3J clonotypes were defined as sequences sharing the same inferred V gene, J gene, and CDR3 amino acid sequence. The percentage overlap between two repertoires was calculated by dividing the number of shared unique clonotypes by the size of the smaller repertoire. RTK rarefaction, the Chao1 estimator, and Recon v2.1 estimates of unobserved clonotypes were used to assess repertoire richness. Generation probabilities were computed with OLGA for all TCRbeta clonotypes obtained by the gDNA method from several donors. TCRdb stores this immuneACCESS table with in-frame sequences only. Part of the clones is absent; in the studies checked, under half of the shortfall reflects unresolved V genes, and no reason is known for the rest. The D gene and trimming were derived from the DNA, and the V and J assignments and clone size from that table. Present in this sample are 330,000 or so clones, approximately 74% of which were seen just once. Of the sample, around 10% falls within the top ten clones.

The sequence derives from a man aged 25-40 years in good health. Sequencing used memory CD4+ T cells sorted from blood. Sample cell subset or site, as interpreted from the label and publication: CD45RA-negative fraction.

The nucleotides read TGTGCCAGCAGCTTGGTTCCGGGGGCTGAAGCTTTCTTT. It encodes CASSLVPGAEAFF. The V gene is TRBV5-8 and the J gene is TRBJ1-1, with TRBD1 perhaps the D gene, on 5 matching bases. CDR1 SGHTS and CDR2 YDEGEE are derived from the germline V gene. There are 13 amino acids in the CDR3, from cysteine to phenylalanine inclusive. CDR3 DNA is the only sequence kept; it has 39 bases, read in frame from the first base. V gives up 0 bases and J gives up 6 bases, and the segment between their germline ends measures 9 bases.